This TCR beta chain appears in the sequencing data of a study of blood T cell repertoires in COVID-19 (dated by TCRdb to the early 2020s). Regarding the research as a whole: Samples covering the acute and convalescent phases of COVID-19 were provided by collaborators in the United States, Italy and Spain. The material from the prospective study consisted of cDNA or gDNA derived from T cells, B-cell-depleted T cells, or PBMCs. The dataset comprised deeply sampled blood TCRbeta repertoires from subjects exposed to, actively infected with, or recovered from COVID-19. The repertoires were released in a freely available public database intended as a resource for research on the immune response to SARS-CoV-2. Samples were obtained from the ongoing ImmuneRACE study (first 160 participants) and from over a thousand subjects provided by 6 global collaborators. Nearly every sample came with metadata listing a de-identified subject ID, COVID-19 status, age in years and sex. Where available, HLA class I and class II types were taken from metadata supplied by the sample provider and were not determined by assay-based typing.

The paper as a whole reports these results and caveats: Clinical and demographic metadata were provided uncurated, with the amount varying by source and participant.

TCRbeta CDR3 regions were amplified from genomic DNA using the immunoSEQ Assay, a bias-controlled multiplex PCR. The original methods were these. Nucleated cell counts per sample were estimated from amplification of reference gene primers within the assay. To quantify the absolute abundance of each unique TCRbeta CDR3 rearrangement, sequence reads were collapsed and filtered. For each sample, productive Simpson clonality was calculated as the square root of Simpson's diversity index across productive rearrangements. TCRdb limited this immuneACCESS table to in-frame rearrangements with V and J called. A share of clones is missing; checked studies link under half to unresolved V genes, and the rest is unexplained. The DNA gave D and trimming, while V, J and clone size come from that table. Counted in this sample were roughly 88,000 clones; 87% of them appeared once. The ten largest clones take up about 18% of the sample.

At one collaborating source in Seattle, patients were enrolled during active infection and were followed longitudinally through the course of disease. Whole blood was collected in K2EDTA tubes by collaborating institutions according to the institutions' own protocols. For TCRbeta analysis, collaborator samples were shipped as frozen whole blood, as isolated PBMCs, or as DNA extracted from either sample type. CDR1 and CDR2, looked up from the germline V gene, are SGHTA and FQGNSA. Trimming takes 5 bases from V and 5 bases from J, and the germline ends sit 15 bases apart. The CDR3 numbers 14 residues from cysteine through phenylalanine. Here the CDR3 DNA is all that survives: 42 bases in frame from base 1. As to this clone: Its antigen is currently not known. No base quality values were provided; no much bigger clone lies one nucleotide off.

Sequencing used peripheral blood. Here the chain combines TRBV7-2 and TRBJ1-1; no D gene call is confident. The source of this sequence is a woman between 55 and 75 years old with COVID-19, enrolled during active disease. The sequenced DNA is TGTGCCAGCAGCCCCCGGCAGGCCGGAACTGAAGCTTTCTTT. Its product reads: CASSPRQAGTEAFF. The reference TRBV7-2 and TRBJ1-1 proteins fill in what lies around the CDR3, so the full variable domain reads GAGVSQSPSNKVTEKGKDVELRCDPISGHTALYWYRQSLGQGLEFLIYFQGNSAPDKSGLPSDRFSAERTGGSVSTLTIQRTQQEDSAVYLCASSPRQAGTEAFFGQGTRLTVV.